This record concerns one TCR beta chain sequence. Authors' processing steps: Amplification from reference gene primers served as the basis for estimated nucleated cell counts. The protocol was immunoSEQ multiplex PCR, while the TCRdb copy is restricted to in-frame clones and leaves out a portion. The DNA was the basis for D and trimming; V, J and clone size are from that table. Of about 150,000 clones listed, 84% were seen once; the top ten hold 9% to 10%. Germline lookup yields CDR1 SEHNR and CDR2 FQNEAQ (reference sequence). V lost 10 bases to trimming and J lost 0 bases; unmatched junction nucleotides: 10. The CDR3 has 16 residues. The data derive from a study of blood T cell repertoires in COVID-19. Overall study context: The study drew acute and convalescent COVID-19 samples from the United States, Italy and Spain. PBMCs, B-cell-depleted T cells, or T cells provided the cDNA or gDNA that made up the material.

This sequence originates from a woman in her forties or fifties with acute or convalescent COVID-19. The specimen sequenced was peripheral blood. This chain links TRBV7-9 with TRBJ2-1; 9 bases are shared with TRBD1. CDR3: CAIAKGQGSSYNEQFF. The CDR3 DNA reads TGTGCCATCGCCAAGGGACAGGGAAGCTCCTACAATGAGCAGTTCTTC.